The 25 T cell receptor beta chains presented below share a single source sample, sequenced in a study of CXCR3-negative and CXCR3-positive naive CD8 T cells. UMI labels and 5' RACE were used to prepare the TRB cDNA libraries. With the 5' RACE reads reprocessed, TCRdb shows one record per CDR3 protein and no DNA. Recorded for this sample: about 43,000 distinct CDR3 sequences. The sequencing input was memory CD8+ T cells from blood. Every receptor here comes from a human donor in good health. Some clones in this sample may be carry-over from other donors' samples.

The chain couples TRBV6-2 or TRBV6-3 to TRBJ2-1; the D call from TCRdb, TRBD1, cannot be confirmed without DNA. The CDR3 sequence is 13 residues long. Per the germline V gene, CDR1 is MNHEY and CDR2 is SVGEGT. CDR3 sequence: CASSFGMINEQFF.

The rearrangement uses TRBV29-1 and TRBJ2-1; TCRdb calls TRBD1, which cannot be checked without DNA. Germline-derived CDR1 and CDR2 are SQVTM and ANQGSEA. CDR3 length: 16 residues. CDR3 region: CSVEDQPGQGSNEQFF.

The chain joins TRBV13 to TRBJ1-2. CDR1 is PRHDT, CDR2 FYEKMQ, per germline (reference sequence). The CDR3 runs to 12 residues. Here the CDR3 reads CASSRAGWGYTF.

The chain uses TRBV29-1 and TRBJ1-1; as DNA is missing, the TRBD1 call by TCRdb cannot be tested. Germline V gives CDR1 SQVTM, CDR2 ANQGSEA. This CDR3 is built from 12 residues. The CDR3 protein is CSARLGDTKAFF. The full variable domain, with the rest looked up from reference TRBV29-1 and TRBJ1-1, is SAVISQKPSRDICQRGTSLTIQCQVDSQVTMMFWYRQQPGQSLTLIATANQGSEATYESGFVIDKFPISRPNLTFSTLTVSNMSPEDSSIYLCSARLGDTKAFFGQGTRLTVV.

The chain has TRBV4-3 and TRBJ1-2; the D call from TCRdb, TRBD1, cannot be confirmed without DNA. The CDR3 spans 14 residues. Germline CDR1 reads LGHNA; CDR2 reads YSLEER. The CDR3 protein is CASSQDRGRQGYTF.

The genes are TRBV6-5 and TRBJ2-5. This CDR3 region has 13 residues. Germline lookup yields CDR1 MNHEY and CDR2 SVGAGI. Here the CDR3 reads CASSSGHIGTQYF.

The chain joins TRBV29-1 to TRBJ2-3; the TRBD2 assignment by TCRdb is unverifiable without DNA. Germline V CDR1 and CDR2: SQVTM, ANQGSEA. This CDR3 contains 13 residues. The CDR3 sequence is CRVWESSTDTQYF.

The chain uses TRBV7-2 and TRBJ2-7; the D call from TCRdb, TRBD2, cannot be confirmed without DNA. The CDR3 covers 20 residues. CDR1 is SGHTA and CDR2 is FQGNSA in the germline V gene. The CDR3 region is CASSLIPRVLSGVFHYEQYF.

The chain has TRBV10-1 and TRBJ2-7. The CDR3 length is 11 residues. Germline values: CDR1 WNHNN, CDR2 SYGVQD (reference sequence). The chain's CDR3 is CASSTDYEQYF.

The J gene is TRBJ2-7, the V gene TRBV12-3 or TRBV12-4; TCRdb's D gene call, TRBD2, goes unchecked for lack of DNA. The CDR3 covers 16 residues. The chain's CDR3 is CASSLVLGLATYEQYF.

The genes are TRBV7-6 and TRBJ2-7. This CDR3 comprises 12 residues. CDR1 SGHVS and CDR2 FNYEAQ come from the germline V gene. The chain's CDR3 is CASSLALDEQYF.

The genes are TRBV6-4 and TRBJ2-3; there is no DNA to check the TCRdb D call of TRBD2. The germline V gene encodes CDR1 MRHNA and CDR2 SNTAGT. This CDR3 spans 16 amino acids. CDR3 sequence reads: CASSETSGGSTDTQYF.

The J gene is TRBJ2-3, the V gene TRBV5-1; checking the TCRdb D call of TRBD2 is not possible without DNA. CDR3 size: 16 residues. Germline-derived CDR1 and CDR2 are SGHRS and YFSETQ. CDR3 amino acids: CASSHSLAGNTDTQYF. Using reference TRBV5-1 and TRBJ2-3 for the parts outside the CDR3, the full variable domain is KAGVTQTPRYLIKTRGQQVTLSCSPISGHRSVSWYQQTPGQGLQFLFEYFSETQRNKGNFPGRFSGRQFSNSRSEMNVSTLELGDSALYLCASSHSLAGNTDTQYFGPGTRLTVL.

CDR3 sequence reads: CASSQGTGELFF. J is TRBJ2-2 and V is TRBV28. CDR1 is MDHEN, CDR2 SYDVKM, per germline. The CDR3 is 12 residues long. Based on the CDR3 plus reference TRBV28 and TRBJ2-2, the full variable domain is DVKVTQSSRYLVKRTGEKVFLECVQDMDHENMFWYRQDPGLGLRLIYFSYDVKMKEKGDIPEGYSVSREKKERFSLILESASTNQTSMYLCASSQGTGELFFGEGSRLTVL.

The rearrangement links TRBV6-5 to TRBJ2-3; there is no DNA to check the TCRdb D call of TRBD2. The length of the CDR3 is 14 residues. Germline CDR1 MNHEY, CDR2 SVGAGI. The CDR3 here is CASSTGRDTDTQYF.

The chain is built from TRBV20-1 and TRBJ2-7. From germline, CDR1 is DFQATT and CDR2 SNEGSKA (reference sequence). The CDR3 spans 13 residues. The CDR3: CSARDLTGSEQYF.

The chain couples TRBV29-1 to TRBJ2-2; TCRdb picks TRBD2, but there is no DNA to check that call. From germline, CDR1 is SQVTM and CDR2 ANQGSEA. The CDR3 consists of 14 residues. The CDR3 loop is CSVAGGALSPELFF.

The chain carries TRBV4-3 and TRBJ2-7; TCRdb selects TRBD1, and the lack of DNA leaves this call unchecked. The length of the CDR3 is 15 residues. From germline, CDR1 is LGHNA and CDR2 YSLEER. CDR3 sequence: CASSLGGSTPYEQYF.

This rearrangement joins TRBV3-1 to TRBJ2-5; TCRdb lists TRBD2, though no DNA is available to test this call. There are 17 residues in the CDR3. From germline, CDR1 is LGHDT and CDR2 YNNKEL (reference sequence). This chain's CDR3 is CASSQDPQGGRTETQYF.

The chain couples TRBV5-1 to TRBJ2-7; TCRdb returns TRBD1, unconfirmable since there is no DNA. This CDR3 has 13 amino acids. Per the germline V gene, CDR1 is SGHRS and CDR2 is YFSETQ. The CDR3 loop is CASSSEGASEQYF.

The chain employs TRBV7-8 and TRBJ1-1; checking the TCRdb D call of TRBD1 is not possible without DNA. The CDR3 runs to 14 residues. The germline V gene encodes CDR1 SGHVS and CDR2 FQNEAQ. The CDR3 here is CASSLDRGNTEAFF.

The CDR3 reads CSVDRGMNTEAFF. The chain employs TRBV29-1 and TRBJ1-1; the D gene TCRdb calls, TRBD1, cannot be checked with no DNA. Germline-derived CDR1 and CDR2 are SQVTM and ANQGSEA. The CDR3 is 13 residues long.

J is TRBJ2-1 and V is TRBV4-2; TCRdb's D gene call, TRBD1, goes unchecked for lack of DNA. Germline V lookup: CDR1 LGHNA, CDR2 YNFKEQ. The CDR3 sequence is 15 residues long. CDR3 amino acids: CASSQDGYLGVEQFF.

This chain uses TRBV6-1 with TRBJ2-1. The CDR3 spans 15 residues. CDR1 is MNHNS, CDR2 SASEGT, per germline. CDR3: CASSEKGDGYNEQFF.

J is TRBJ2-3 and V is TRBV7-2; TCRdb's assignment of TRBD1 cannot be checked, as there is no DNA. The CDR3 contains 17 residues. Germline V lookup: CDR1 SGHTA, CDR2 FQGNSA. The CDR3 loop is CASSLGDRGFWTDTQYF.